These 8 T cell receptor beta chains were all obtained from the same sample, sequenced in a study. TCRdb ran MiXCR on the RT-PCR reads and lists one entry per CDR3 protein. The data contain about 700,000 distinct CDR3 sequences, approximately 14% of them singletons. The sample taken for sequencing was memory CD4+ T cells from blood. All receptors come from a female donor in good health, serving as a healthy control.

The rearrangement joins TRBV5-1 to TRBJ1-2; 7 bases map to TRBD1. Germline-derived CDR1 and CDR2 are SGHRS and YFSETQ. The CDR3 is 19 amino acids. With 1 base clipped from V and 0 bases from J, the junction kept 15 bases outside the gene matches. The CDR3 DNA reads TGCGCCAGCAGCTTGTTCCCGAGCTCCGGGACAGTTTCTAACTATGGCTACACCTTC. Protein product: CASSLFPSSGTVSNYGYTF.

The sample holds many counts of this clonotype. The rearrangement links TRBV27 to TRBJ1-3; D gene uncertain. The germline CDR1 and CDR2 sequences are MNHEY and SMNVEV (reference sequence). The CDR3 has 17 amino acids. The V end was cut by 6 bases, the J end by 0 bases, with 18 bases between. The CDR3 sequence is CASSPQVPVSSGNTIYF. CDR3 sequence (DNA): TGTGCCAGCAGCCCCCAGGTCCCCGTGAGCTCTGGAAACACCATATATTTT.

Only a few counts were recorded for this clonotype. The chain recombines TRBV6-1 with TRBJ2-1; TRBD2 is a possible D gene (5 bases). CDR1 is MNHNS, CDR2 SASEGT, per germline. V lost 6 bases, J lost 4 bases, and 19 bases lay in between. CDR3 length: 16 amino acids. For the CDR3, the DNA is TGTGCCAGCAGAGACCACGGACTGCGAAATTACAATGAGCAGTTCTTC. Residues: CASRDHGLRNYNEQFF.

This clonotype came up many times. The CDR3 DNA follows: TGTGCCAGCAGCCTGGGACAGATACAGTTCTTC. This gives the protein CASSLGQIQFF. The chain combines TRBV5-6 with TRBJ2-1; 7 bases map to TRBD1. This CDR3 region has 11 residues. The germline CDR1 and CDR2 sequences are SGHDT and YYEEEE. V trimming: 4 bases; J trimming: 13 bases; junction bases outside the gene matches: 5.

This clonotype has only a few counts. V is TRBV6-1 and J is TRBJ1-2; TRBD1 aligns across 12 bases. CDR1 is MNHNS, CDR2 SASEGT, per germline. The CDR3 spans 17 residues. V lost 0 bases to trimming and J lost 4 bases; unmatched junction nucleotides: 6. DNA of the CDR3: TGTGCCAGCAGTGAAGCGCCGGGACAGGGGGCAGGCTATGGCTACACCTTC. Amino acid sequence: CASSEAPGQGAGYGYTF.

This clonotype was detected many times. The V call is TRBV12-3 or TRBV12-4, the J call TRBJ2-7, with D unclear. V was trimmed by 8 bases and J by 4 bases, leaving 6 bases between them. The CDR3 totals 10 residues. The CDR3 is CASAQYEQYF. The CDR3 nucleotides are TGTGCCAGCGCTCAATACGAGCAGTACTTC.

At least ten counts were recorded for this clonotype. J is TRBJ2-2 and V is TRBV10-3; 9 positions agree with TRBD2. The germline CDR1 and CDR2 sequences are ENHRY and SYGVKD. This CDR3 is built from 17 residues. The V segment lost 2 bases and the J segment 6 bases; nucleotides outside the gene matches: 10. The CDR3 bases are TGTGCCATCAGTGAGCCTGGCGGTAGCGGGAGCCCCGGGGAGCTGTTTTTT. Residues: CAISEPGGSGSPGELFF.

This clonotype was counted a few times. The gene calls are TRBV15 and TRBJ1-5; D remains ambiguous. This CDR3 spans 16 amino acids. The germline V and J ends were trimmed by 0 bases and 0 bases, with 9 bases remaining between them. Germline V lookup: CDR1 LNHNV, CDR2 YYDKDF (reference sequence). This chain's CDR3 is CATSRDRGGSNQPQHF. Here the CDR3 DNA reads TGTGCCACCAGCAGAGATCGGGGTGGTAGCAATCAGCCCCAGCATTTT.